This passage covers 3 T cell receptor beta chains from one sample sequenced in a study of identical twins. Using its own MiXCR run on the 5' RACE reads, TCRdb lists one record per CDR3 protein. The top ten clones hold around 0.4% of a sample with around 530,000 distinct CDR3 sequences, 13% to 15% of them seen once. These data were also reused for a study on yellow fever vaccine responses in identical twins.

Sequenced material: CD4+ T cells sorted from blood. The receptors shown here come from a woman younger than 35 in good health.

The J gene is TRBJ2-1, the V gene TRBV24-1; TRBD2 agrees at 7 bases. The CDR3 length is 15 residues. CDR1 and CDR2 (germline): KGHDR, SFDVKD. Losses at the gene ends were 9 bases for V and 0 bases for J; bases not matched to a gene: 7. The CDR3 DNA is TGTGCCACCCAGACTAGCTCAAGCTCCTACAATGAGCAGTTCTTC. It translates to CATQTSSSSYNEQFF.

The gene calls are TRBV6-2 or TRBV6-3 and TRBJ2-1; 9 bases map to TRBD2. The germline gives CDR1 MNHEY, CDR2 SVGEGT. This CDR3 has 17 residues. V shed 5 bases and J 4 bases; nucleotides not matched to a gene: 12. CDR3 in amino acids: CASSRTPLAGPYNEQFF. The CDR3 coding sequence is TGTGCCAGCAGTCGAACCCCGCTAGCGGGGCCGTACAATGAGCAGTTCTTC.

This clonotype was seen a few times. The chain is built from TRBV24-1 and TRBJ2-3; tentative D call: TRBD2 (6 bases). The V and J ends lost 4 bases and 6 bases respectively, with 13 bases between them. The CDR3 loop spans 14 amino acids. Germline lookup yields CDR1 KGHDR and CDR2 SFDVKD. DNA of the CDR3: TGTGCCACCAGTGAGGGGGAGGTCCTGGATACGCAGTATTTT. Translating gives CATSEGEVLDTQYF.